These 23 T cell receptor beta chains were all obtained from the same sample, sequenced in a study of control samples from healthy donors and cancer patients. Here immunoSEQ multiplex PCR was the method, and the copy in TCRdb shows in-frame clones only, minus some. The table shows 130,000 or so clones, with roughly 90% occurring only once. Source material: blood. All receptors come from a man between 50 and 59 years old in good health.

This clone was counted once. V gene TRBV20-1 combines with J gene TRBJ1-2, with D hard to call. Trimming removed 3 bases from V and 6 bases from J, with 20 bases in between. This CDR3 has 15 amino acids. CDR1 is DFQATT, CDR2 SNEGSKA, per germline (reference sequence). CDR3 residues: CSASWSPGFVDGYTF. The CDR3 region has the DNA TGCAGTGCTAGTTGGTCTCCAGGTTTCGTGGATGGCTACACCTTC.

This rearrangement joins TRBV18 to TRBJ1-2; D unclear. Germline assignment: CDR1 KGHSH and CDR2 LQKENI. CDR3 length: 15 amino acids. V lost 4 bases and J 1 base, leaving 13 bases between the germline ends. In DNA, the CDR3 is TGTGCCAGCTCACTGGGTCTCGGGGTTAACTATGGCTACACCTTC. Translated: CASSLGLGVNYGYTF.

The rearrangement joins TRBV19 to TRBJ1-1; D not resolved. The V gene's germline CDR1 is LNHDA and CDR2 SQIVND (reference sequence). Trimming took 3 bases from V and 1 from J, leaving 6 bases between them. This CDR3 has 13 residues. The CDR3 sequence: CASSIVRNTEAFF. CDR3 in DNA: TGTGCCAGTAGTATCGTCCGGAACACTGAAGCTTTCTTT.

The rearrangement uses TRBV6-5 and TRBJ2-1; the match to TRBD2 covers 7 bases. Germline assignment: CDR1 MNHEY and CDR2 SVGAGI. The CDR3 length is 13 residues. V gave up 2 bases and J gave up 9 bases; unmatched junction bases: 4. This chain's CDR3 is CASSYDRGVEQFF. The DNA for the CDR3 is TGTGCCAGCAGTTACGATCGGGGGGTTGAGCAGTTCTTC.

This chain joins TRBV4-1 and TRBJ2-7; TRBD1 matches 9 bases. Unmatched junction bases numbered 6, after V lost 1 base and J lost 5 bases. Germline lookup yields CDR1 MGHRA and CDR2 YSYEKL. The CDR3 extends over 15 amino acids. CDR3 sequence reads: CASSQAGQGRNEQYF. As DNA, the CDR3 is TGCGCCAGCAGCCAAGCGGGACAGGGAAGGAACGAGCAGTACTTC.

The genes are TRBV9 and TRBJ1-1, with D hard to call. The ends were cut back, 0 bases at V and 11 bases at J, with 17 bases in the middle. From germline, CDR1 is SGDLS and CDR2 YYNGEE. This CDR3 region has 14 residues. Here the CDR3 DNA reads TGTGCCAGCAGCGTAGATACGGGTTCATTAGGGGCTTTCTTT. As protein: CASSVDTGSLGAFF.

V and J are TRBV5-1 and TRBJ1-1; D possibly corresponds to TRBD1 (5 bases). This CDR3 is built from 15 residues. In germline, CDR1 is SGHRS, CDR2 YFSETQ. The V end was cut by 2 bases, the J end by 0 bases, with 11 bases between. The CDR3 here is CASSFTQGLNTEAFF. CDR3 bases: TGCGCCAGCAGCTTCACGCAGGGACTGAACACTGAAGCTTTCTTT. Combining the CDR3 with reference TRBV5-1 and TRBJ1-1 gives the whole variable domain KAGVTQTPRYLIKTRGQQVTLSCSPISGHRSVSWYQQTPGQGLQFLFEYFSETQRNKGNFPGRFSGRQFSNSRSEMNVSTLELGDSALYLCASSFTQGLNTEAFFGQGTRLTVV.

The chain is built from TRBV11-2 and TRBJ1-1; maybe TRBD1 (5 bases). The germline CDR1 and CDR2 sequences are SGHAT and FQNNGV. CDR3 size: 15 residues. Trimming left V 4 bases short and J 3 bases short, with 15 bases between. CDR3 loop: CASSSRVGLDTEAFF. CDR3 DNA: TGTGCCAGCAGCTCCAGGGTAGGGCTGGACACTGAAGCTTTCTTT.

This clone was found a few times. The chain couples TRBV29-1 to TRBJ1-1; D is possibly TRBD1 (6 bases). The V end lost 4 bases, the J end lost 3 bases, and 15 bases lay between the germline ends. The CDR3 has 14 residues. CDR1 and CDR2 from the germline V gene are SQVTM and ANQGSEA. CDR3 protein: CSVGGGLWDTEAFF. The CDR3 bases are TGCAGCGTTGGCGGGGGCCTTTGGGACACTGAAGCTTTCTTT. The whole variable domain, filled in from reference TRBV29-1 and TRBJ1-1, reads SAVISQKPSRDICQRGTSLTIQCQVDSQVTMMFWYRQQPGQSLTLIATANQGSEATYESGFVIDKFPISRPNLTFSTLTVSNMSPEDSSIYLCSVGGGLWDTEAFFGQGTRLTVV.

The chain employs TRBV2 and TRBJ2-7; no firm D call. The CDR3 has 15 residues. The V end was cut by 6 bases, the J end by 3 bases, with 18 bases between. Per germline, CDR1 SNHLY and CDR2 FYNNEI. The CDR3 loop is CASSKLDQASYEQYF. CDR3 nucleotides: TGTGCCAGCAGCAAGTTAGATCAGGCCAGCTACGAGCAGTACTTC.

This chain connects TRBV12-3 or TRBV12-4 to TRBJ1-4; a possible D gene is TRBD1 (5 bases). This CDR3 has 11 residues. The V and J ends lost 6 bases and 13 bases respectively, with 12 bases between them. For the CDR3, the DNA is TGTGCCAGCAGAAGAGCTGGGACACTGTTTTTT. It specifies CASRRAGTLFF.

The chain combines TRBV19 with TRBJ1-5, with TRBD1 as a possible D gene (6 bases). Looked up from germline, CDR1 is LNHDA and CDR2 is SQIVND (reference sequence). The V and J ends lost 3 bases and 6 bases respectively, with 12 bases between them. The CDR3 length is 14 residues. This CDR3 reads CASSIRGSVQPQHF. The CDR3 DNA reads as TGTGCCAGTAGTATTAGGGGGTCGGTTCAGCCCCAGCATTTT.

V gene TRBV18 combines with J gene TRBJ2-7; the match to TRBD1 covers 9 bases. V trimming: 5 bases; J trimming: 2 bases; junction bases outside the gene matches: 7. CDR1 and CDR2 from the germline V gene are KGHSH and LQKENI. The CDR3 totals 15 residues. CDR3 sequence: CASSSPGQGPYEQYF. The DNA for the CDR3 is TGTGCCAGCTCATCCCCGGGACAGGGCCCCTACGAGCAGTACTTC.

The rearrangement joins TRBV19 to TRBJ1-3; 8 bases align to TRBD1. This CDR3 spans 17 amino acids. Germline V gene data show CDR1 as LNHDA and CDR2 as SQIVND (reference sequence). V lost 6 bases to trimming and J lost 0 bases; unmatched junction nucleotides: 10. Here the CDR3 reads CASSQATGASSGNTIYF. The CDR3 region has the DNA TGTGCCAGTAGCCAGGCGACAGGGGCCAGCTCTGGAAACACCATATATTTT.

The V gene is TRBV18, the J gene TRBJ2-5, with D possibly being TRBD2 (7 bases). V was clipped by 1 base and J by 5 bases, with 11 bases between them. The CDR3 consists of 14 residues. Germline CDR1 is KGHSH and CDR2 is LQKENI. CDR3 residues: CASSPQRGAETQYF. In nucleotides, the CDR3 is TGTGCCAGCTCACCACAACGGGGGGCGGAGACCCAGTACTTC. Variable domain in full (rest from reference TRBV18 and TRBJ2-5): NAGVMQNPRHLVRRRGQEARLRCSPMKGHSHVYWYRQLPEEGLKFMVYLQKENIIDESGMPKERFSAEFPKEGPSILRIQQVVRGDSAAYFCASSPQRGAETQYFGPGTRLLVL.

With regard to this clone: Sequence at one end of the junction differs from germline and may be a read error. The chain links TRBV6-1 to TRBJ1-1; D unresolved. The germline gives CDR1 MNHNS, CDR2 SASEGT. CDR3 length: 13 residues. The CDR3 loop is CASREDGNTEAFF. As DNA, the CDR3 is TGTGCCAGCAGAGAAGATGGGAACACTGAAGCTTTCTTT.

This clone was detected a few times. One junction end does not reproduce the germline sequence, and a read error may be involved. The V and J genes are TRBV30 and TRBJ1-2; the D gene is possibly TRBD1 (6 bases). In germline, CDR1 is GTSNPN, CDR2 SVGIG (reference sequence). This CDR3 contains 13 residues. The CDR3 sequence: CAGSGGGNYGYTF. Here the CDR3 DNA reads TGTGCCGGGAGCGGAGGGGGTAACTATGGCTACACCTTC. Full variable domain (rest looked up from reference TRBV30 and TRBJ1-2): SQTIHQWPATLVQPVGSPLSLECTVEGTSNPNLYWYRQAAGRGLQLLFYSVGIGQISSEVPQNLSASRPQDRQFILSSKKLLLSDSGFYLCAGSGGGNYGYTFGSGTRLTVV.

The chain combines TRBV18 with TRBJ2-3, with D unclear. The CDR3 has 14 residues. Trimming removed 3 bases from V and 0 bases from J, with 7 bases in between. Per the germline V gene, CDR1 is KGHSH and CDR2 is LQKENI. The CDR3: CASSPFGSTDTQYF. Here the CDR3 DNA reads TGTGCCAGCTCACCCTTTGGTAGCACAGATACGCAGTATTTT. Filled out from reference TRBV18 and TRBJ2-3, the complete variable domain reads NAGVMQNPRHLVRRRGQEARLRCSPMKGHSHVYWYRQLPEEGLKFMVYLQKENIIDESGMPKERFSAEFPKEGPSILRIQQVVRGDSAAYFCASSPFGSTDTQYFGPGTRLTVL.

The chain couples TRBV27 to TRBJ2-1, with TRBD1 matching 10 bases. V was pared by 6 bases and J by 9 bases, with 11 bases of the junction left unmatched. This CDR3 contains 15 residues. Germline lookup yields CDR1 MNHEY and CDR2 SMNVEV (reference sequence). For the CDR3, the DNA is TGTGCCAGCAGCACCAGACAGGGGGCATTGGGTGAGCAGTTCTTC. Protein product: CASSTRQGALGEQFF.

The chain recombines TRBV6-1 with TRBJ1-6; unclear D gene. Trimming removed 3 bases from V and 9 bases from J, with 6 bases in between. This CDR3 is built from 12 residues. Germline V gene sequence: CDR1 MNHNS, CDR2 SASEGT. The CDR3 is CASSDGSSPLHF. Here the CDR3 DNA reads TGTGCCAGCAGTGATGGGAGTTCACCCCTCCACTTT.

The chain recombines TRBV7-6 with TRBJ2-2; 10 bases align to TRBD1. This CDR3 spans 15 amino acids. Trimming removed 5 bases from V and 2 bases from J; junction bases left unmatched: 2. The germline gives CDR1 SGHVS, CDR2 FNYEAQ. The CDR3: CASSRQGANTGELFF. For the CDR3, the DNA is TGTGCCAGCAGCCGACAGGGGGCTAACACCGGGGAGCTGTTTTTT.

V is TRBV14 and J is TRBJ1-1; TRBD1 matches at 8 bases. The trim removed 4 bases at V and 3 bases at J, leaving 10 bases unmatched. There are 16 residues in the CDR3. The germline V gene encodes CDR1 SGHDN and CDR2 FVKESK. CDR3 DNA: TGTGCCAGCAGCCTAACCGGACAGGGTTCGGACACTGAAGCTTTCTTT. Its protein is CASSLTGQGSDTEAFF.

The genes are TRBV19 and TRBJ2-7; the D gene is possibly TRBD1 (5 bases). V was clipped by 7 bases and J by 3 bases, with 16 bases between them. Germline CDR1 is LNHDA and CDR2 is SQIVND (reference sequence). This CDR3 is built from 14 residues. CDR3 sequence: CASTKWIGDYEQYF. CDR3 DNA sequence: TGTGCCAGTACCAAATGGATAGGGGACTACGAGCAGTACTTC.